This T cell receptor beta chain was captured in a study of OX40 agonist ivuxolimab in advanced cancers. On the study more broadly: At 82.7% male, the cohort had a mean age of approximately 64 years, ranging from roughly 20 to 90.

The CDR3 consists of 16 residues. Germline V gene lookup returns CDR1 LNHNV and CDR2 YYDKDF (reference sequence). V shed 8 bases, J shed 4 bases, and the junction held 13 bases outside the gene matches. Details on this clone: Its specificity is not known.

Assay used: immunoSEQ multiplex PCR; TCRdb lists only in-frame clones, some missing. The sample shows 15,000 to 20,000 clones, 65% to 80% of them seen only once. Study results and caveats: Blood T cells, both CD4+ and CD8+, expanded clonally by week 6 at 0.1 to 3.0 mg/kg. Expanded clones tended on average to be more numerous among CD8+ T cells than CD4+.

Material: CD4+ or CD8+ T cells sorted from blood, obtained in a trial of the OX40 agonist ivuxolimab. This receptor was identified in an adult with an advanced solid tumor such as melanoma, head and neck, liver or kidney cancer. The chain employs TRBV15 and TRBJ2-3; 9 bases are shared with TRBD2. CDR3 protein: CATAVAGDESSDTQYF. The CDR3 region has the DNA TGTGCCACCGCGGTAGCGGGAGATGAATCATCAGATACGCAGTATTTT.